The clone carrying this T cell receptor (beta chain) was seen many times. Amplified TCR beta CDR3 regions came from RNA transcripts. HTBI primers were employed in a first-round RT-PCR of the TCR CDR3. TCRdb reprocessed the multiplex PCR reads via MiXCR and lists one record per CDR3 protein. Here the sample spans a few hundred thousand distinct CDR3 sequences, approximately 17% being singletons. CDR3 length: 18 amino acids. Germline V gene data show CDR1 as SGHNT and CDR2 as YENEEA. The V segment lost 4 bases and the J segment 6 bases; nucleotides outside the gene matches: 17. The data derive from a study of T cells in Graves' hyperthyroidism and ophthalmopathy.

This TCR derives from a man younger than 30 with Graves' ophthalmopathy. Source material: blood. The rearrangement joins TRBV11-3 to TRBJ2-3, with TRBD2 matching 9 bases. The CDR3 loop is CASSSWAFSGGQGDTQYF. The CDR3 DNA sequence: TGTGCCAGCAGCTCCTGGGCCTTTAGCGGGGGACAAGGGGATACGCAGTATTTT.